This entry lists 15 T cell receptor beta chains sequenced from one sample in a study of shared T cell receptors in the human thymus. Measured with immunoSEQ multiplex PCR; TCRdb has only the in-frame clones, and not every one. The sample consists of about 380,000 clones, just under 95% of them appearing once. Sequenced sample: thymocytes. Receptors originate from a human donor.

This chain links TRBV30 with TRBJ1-4, with D hard to call. V lost 2 bases, J lost 7 bases, and 14 bases lay in between. Looked up from germline, CDR1 is GTSNPN and CDR2 is SVGIG (reference sequence). The CDR3 is made up of 14 amino acids. In nucleotides, the CDR3 is TGTGCCTGGAGTTACAGAAGGATAACTGAAAAACTGTTTTTT. Its translation: CAWSYRRITEKLFF.

The chain recombines TRBV14 with TRBJ1-5; D remains unclear. V gave up 0 bases and J gave up 3 bases, with 3 bases separating them. Germline CDR1 SGHDN, CDR2 FVKESK. The CDR3 spans 13 residues. In DNA form, the CDR3 reads TGTGCCAGCAGCCAAGACTACAATCAGCCCCAGCATTTT. Protein sequence: CASSQDYNQPQHF.

This chain connects TRBV10-2 to TRBJ2-1; 8 bases are a match to TRBD1. This CDR3 region has 14 residues. The V gene's germline CDR1 is WSHSY and CDR2 SAAADI. Trimming took 6 bases from V and 6 from J; bases not matched to a gene: 7. CDR3 amino acids: CASSGTGGSNEQFF. In nucleotides, the CDR3 is TGCGCCAGCAGCGGGACAGGTGGAAGCAATGAGCAGTTCTTC.

There are a few counts of this clone. The V call is TRBV13, the J call TRBJ2-4; TRBD2 aligns across 12 bases. The CDR3 loop spans 16 amino acids. In germline, CDR1 is PRHDT, CDR2 FYEKMQ (reference sequence). V lost 2 bases, J lost 8 bases, and 7 bases stayed unmatched. CDR3 amino acids: CASSLILAGGRDIQYF. The CDR3 DNA reads TGTGCCAGCAGCTTAATACTAGCGGGAGGCCGGGACATTCAGTACTTC. Based on the CDR3 plus reference TRBV13 and TRBJ2-4, the full variable domain is AAGVIQSPRHLIKEKRETATLKCYPIPRHDTVYWYQQGPGQDPQFLISFYEKMQSDKGSIPDRFSAQQFSDYHSELNMSSLELGDSALYFCASSLILAGGRDIQYFGAGTRLSVL.

The rearrangement uses TRBV6-1 and TRBJ2-7; D is unclear. The germline CDR1 and CDR2 sequences are MNHNS and SASEGT. The CDR3 loop spans 15 amino acids. The V end was cut by 3 bases, the J end by 0 bases, with 12 bases between. CDR3 nucleotide sequence: TGTGCCAGCAGTGAGTCCCTACTCGCCTCCTACGAGCAGTACTTC. This translates into CASSESLLASYEQYF.

The chain has TRBV27 and TRBJ1-1, with D uncertain. V lost 3 bases and J 1 base, leaving 9 bases between the germline ends. The germline CDR1 and CDR2 sequences are MNHEY and SMNVEV (reference sequence). The CDR3 spans 14 residues. The CDR3 DNA reads as TGTGCCAGCAGTTTTAGGGCCAAGAACACTGAAGCTTTCTTT. Translated: CASSFRAKNTEAFF.

This clone was picked up one time. J is TRBJ2-2 and V is TRBV4-2, with 10 bases identical to TRBD1. Trimming removed 6 bases from V and 5 bases from J; junction bases left unmatched: 6. CDR1 and CDR2 from the germline V gene are LGHNA and YNFKEQ. This CDR3 has 15 residues. CDR3 protein: CASRQDRGITGELFF. The CDR3 DNA follows: TGTGCCAGCAGACAGGACAGGGGGATTACCGGGGAGCTGTTTTTT.

The chain carries TRBV28 and TRBJ2-6; tentatively, D is TRBD1 (6 bases). Germline V gene lookup returns CDR1 MDHEN and CDR2 SYDVKM. This CDR3 contains 16 residues. Trimming took 5 bases from V and 2 from J, leaving 13 bases between them. Written as DNA, the CDR3 is TGTGCCAGCAGTACCAACAGGGAGACTGGGGCCAACGTCCTGACTTTC. Protein sequence: CASSTNRETGANVLTF.

This chain connects TRBV30 to TRBJ1-2; D might be TRBD1 (6 bases). The germline V and J ends were trimmed by 0 bases and 7 bases, with 15 bases remaining between them. This CDR3 is built from 14 residues. Germline CDR1 reads GTSNPN; CDR2 reads SVGIG (reference sequence). This CDR3 is CAWSVPEGGAGYTF. The CDR3 region has the DNA TGTGCCTGGAGTGTACCGGAGGGGGGAGCTGGCTACACCTTC.

The chain is built from TRBV11-2 and TRBJ1-2, with D possibly TRBD1 on 6 matching bases. Trimming removed 0 bases from V and 4 bases from J, with 6 bases in between. The CDR3 runs to 13 residues. The germline CDR1 and CDR2 sequences are SGHAT and FQNNGV. The CDR3 DNA reads as TGTGCCAGCAGCTTAGAGGGGGCCTATGGCTACACCTTC. Its protein is CASSLEGAYGYTF.

This sequence joins TRBV2 and TRBJ2-7; TRBD2 aligns across 11 bases. This CDR3 spans 15 amino acids. The germline V gene encodes CDR1 SNHLY and CDR2 FYNNEI. With V trimmed by 3 bases and J by 4 bases, 5 bases remained unmatched. In DNA form, the CDR3 reads TGTGCCAGCAGTGATCGTTTAGCGGGAGGGTACGAGCAGTACTTC. Translating it yields CASSDRLAGGYEQYF. The full variable domain, rest sourced from reference TRBV2 and TRBJ2-7, is EPEVTQTPSHQVTQMGQEVILRCVPISNHLYFYWYRQILGQKVEFLVSFYNNEISEKSEIFDDQFSVERPDGSNFTLKIRSTKLEDSAMYFCASSDRLAGGYEQYFGPGTRLTVT.

On this clone itself: The sample has other DNA sequences that encode this CDR3 too. The chain couples TRBV28 to TRBJ1-2, with D uncertain. Germline CDR1 and CDR2: MDHEN and SYDVKM. CDR3 length: 14 residues. Deletions cut 6 bases from V and 7 bases from J, with 18 bases between. CDR3 in DNA: TGTGCCAGCAGCCTAGGGCATGGGAATGGTGGCTACACCTTC. Encoded protein: CASSLGHGNGGYTF.

The chain links TRBV9 to TRBJ2-1; 8 bases are shared with TRBD1. The V segment lost 3 bases and the J segment 1 base; nucleotides outside the gene matches: 6. The CDR3 totals 16 residues. CDR1 is SGDLS and CDR2 is YYNGEE in the germline V gene. As DNA, the CDR3 is TGTGCCAGCAGCGGGCCCGGACAGGGTTCCTACAATGAGCAGTTCTTC. Its protein is CASSGPGQGSYNEQFF.

Here the CDR3 reads CASNRLAEQETQYF. The DNA of the CDR3 is TGCGCCAGCAACAGACTAGCGGAGCAAGAGACCCAGTACTTC. The chain has TRBV10-2 and TRBJ2-5, with 9 bases lining up with TRBD2. This CDR3 region has 14 residues. After removal of 7 bases from V and 2 bases from J, the junction contained 5 bases not matched to a gene. From germline, CDR1 is WSHSY and CDR2 SAAADI.

The chain joins TRBV7-2 to TRBJ2-7, with D possibly being TRBD2 (6 bases). CDR3 length equals 14 residues. With 3 bases removed from V and 2 bases from J, the gap between germline ends came to 11 bases. From germline, CDR1 is SGHTA and CDR2 FQGNSA. The CDR3 sequence: CASSFSGGAYEQYF. The CDR3 coding sequence is TGTGCCAGCAGCTTCTCCGGGGGTGCCTACGAGCAGTACTTC.